A selection of T cell receptor beta chains follows, all from one sample in a study of shared clonotypes between healthy human individuals. Only in-frame clones appear in the TCRdb table, and some are missing; sequencing was by immunoSEQ multiplex PCR. The data show 2,500,000 or so clones, roughly 92% seen once. Material for sequencing was naive CD4+ T cells from PBMCs. Receptors originate from a man aged 18-30 years in good health. Some clones in this sample may be carry-over from other donors' samples. CDR3s include the opening cysteine and the closing phenylalanine or tryptophan. The D gene is left open where the match is weak. Rows give clone size only sometimes, using once, few, many, or a class for an expanded clone.

>TRBJ2-2|.|TRBV19|.
TGTGCCAGTAGCGATTACCAAGACACCGGGGAGCTGTTTTTT
CASSDYQDTGELFF
>TRBJ2-7|once|TRBV5-6|.
TGTGCCAGCAGCTTGGGCCCGACGAGGTCCGAGCAGTACTTC
CASSLGPTRSEQYF
>TRBJ1-3|.|TRBV7-3|.
TGTGCCAGCAGCTTATATGGGGGGACCTCTGGAAACACCATATATTTT
CASSLYGGTSGNTIYF
>TRBJ1-4|.|TRBV7-6|TRBD1
TGTGCCAGCAGCCCTGGACAGGGAAGGGAAAAACTGTTTTTT
CASSPGQGREKLFF
>TRBJ2-3|.|TRBV7-9|TRBD1
TGTGCCAGCAGATCGGACAGGCAGACAGATACGCAGTATTTT
CASRSDRQTDTQYF
>TRBJ2-1|.|TRBV15|.
TGTGCCACCAGCAGAGATCGGCGGAATGAGCAGTTCTTC
CATSRDRRNEQFF
>TRBJ2-2|.|TRBV7-9|TRBD1
TGTGCCAGCAGCTTAAAGCCGGGACAGCACCCCGGGGAGCTGTTTTTT
CASSLKPGQHPGELFF
>TRBJ2-2|.|TRBV5-1|TRBD2
TGCGCCAGCAGCGCGGGACTAGCGGGAGGGGCCGGGGAGCTGTTTTTT
CASSAGLAGGAGELFF
>TRBJ2-7|.|TRBV9|.
TGTGCCAGCAGCGTAGAGGAGGACGGGTCCTACGAGCAGTACTTC
CASSVEEDGSYEQYF
>TRBJ1-2|.|TRBV6-1|.
TGTGCCAGCAGTGAATGGGGCGGTAGGGATGGTGGCTACACCTTC
CASSEWGGRDGGYTF
>TRBJ2-1|.|TRBV9|TRBD2
TGTGCCAGCAGCGTAGCACCTAGCGGGATTGCGTTCTTC
CASSVAPSGIAFF
>TRBJ1-1|.|TRBV5-1|TRBD1
TGCGCCAGCAGCTTGGTGACAGGGAATTCGAACACTGAAGCTTTCTTT
CASSLVTGNSNTEAFF
>TRBJ2-5|.|TRBV2|.
TGTGCCAGCAGTGAAGGTCGCGAGCGCCTGGGAGAGACCCAGTACTTC
CASSEGRERLGETQYF
>TRBJ2-7|.|TRBV27|TRBD1
TGTGCCAGCAGTTTAGAGGCCGGTATCAGGACAGGGGGCCCCGAGCAGTACTTC
CASSLEAGIRTGGPEQYF